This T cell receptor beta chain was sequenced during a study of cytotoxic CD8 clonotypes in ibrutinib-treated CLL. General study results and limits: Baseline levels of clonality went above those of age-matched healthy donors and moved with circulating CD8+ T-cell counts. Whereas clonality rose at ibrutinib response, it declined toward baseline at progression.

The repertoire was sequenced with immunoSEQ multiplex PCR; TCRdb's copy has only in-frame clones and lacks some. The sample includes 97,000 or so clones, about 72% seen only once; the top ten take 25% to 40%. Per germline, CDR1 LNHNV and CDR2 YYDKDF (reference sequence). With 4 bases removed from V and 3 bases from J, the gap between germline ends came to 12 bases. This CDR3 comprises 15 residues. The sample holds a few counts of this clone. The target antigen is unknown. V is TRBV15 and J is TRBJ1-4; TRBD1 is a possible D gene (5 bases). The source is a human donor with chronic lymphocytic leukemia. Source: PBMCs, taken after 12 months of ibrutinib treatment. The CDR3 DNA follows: TGTGCCACCAGCATCGGAGGGGCACCTAATGAAAAACTGTTTTTT. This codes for CATSIGGAPNEKLFF.